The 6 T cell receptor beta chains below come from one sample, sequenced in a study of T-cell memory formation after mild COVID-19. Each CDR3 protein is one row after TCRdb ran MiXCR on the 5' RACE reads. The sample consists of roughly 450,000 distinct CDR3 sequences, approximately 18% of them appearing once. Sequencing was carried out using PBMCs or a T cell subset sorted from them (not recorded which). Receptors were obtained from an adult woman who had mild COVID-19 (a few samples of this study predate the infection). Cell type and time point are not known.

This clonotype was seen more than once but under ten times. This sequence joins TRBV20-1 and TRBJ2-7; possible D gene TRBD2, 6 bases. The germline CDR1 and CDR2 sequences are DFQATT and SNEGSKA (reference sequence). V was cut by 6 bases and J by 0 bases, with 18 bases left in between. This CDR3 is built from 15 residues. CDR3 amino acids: CSADQRSGPSYEQYF. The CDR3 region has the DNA TGCAGTGCCGACCAGAGGAGCGGGCCCTCCTACGAGCAGTACTTC.

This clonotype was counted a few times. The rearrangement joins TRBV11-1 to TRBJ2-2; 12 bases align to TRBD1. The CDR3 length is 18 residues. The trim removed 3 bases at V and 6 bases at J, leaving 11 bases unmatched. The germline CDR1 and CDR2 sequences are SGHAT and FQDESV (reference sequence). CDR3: CASSFWAGTGGIPGELFF. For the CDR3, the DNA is TGTGCCAGCAGCTTCTGGGCGGGGACAGGGGGCATTCCCGGGGAGCTGTTTTTT.

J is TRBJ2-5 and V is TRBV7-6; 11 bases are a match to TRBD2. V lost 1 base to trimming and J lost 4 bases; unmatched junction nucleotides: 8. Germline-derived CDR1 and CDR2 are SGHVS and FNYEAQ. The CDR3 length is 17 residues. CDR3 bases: TGTGCCAGCAGCTTAGGAGAGGTAGCGGGGGGGCGAGAGACCCAGTACTTC. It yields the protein CASSLGEVAGGRETQYF.

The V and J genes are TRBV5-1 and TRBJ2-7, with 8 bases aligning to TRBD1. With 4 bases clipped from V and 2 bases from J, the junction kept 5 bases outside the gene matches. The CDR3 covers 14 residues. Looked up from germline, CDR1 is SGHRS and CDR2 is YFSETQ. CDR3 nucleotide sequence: TGCGCCAGCAGCGTGGGACAGGTGACCTACGAGCAGTACTTC. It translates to CASSVGQVTYEQYF.

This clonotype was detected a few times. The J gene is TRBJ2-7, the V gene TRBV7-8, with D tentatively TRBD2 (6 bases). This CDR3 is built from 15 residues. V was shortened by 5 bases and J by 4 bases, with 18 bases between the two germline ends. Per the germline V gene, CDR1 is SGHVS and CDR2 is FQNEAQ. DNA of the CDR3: TGTGCCAGCAGCCCCCGGCGGGCGGGAAAGTACGAGCAGTACTTC. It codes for CASSPRRAGKYEQYF.

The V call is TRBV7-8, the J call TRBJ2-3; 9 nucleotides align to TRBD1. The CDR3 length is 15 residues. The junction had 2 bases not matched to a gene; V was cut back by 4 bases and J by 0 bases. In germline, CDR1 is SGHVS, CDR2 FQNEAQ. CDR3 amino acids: CASSWTGASTDTQYF. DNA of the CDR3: TGTGCCAGCAGCTGGACAGGGGCGAGCACAGATACGCAGTATTTT.